A selection of T cell receptor beta chains follows, all from one sample in a study of blood T cells in healthy people across ages. TCRdb passed the 5' RACE reads through MiXCR, listing each CDR3 protein once. The table includes 1,800,000 or so distinct CDR3 sequences, roughly two fifths detected once. Sequenced material: blood. Source of these receptors: a human donor in good health. CDR3s include the opening cysteine and the closing phenylalanine or tryptophan. The D gene is left open where the match is weak. Only part of the rows carry a size: once, few, many, or a class if the clone is expanded.

v_call	d_call	j_call	clone_size	cdr3_nt	cdr3_aa
TRBV2	TRBD2	TRBJ2-4	.	TGTGCCAGCAGCCAGACTAGCTCGGCGGCCAAAAACATTCAGTACTTC	CASSQTSSAAKNIQYF
TRBV9	.	TRBJ2-4	.	TGTGCCAGCAGCGTAATGGGGGAAAAACAGTACTTC	CASSVMGEKQYF
TRBV10-3	.	TRBJ2-5	.	TGTGCCATCAGTGCGGGGGGACAGGAGACCCAGTACTTC	CAISAGGQETQYF
TRBV5-1	TRBD1	TRBJ1-6	once	TGCGCCAGCAGCTCCGGGACAGGACTATATAATTCACCCCTCCACTTT	CASSSGTGLYNSPLHF
TRBV12-3/TRBV12-4	.	TRBJ1-2	few	TGTGCCAGCAGCCTTCAGGATGCCTCGATTCATGGCTACACCTTC	CASSLQDASIHGYTF
TRBV19	TRBD1	TRBJ1-6	.	TGTGCCAGTAGTAAAGGGACAGCGTTTAATTCACCCCTCCACTTT	CASSKGTAFNSPLHF
TRBV4-3	TRBD2	TRBJ2-1	.	TGCGCCAGCAGCCAAGCTCGTTCTTTAGCGGGGGGGCTTAATGAGCAGTTCTTC	CASSQARSLAGGLNEQFF
TRBV20-1	TRBD2	TRBJ2-1	few	TGCAGTGCTACCGGACTAGCGGGGGTCTATGAGCAGTTCTTC	CSATGLAGVYEQFF
TRBV20-1	.	TRBJ2-1	.	TGCAGTGCTAGAGAGGCCCAGGGGGGTCGGGTGGAGCAGTTCTTC	CSAREAQGGRVEQFF
TRBV13	TRBD2	TRBJ2-1	.	TGTGCCAGCAGCCCGTTTGGGGCGGGGGGCAGGAATGAGCAGTTCTTC	CASSPFGAGGRNEQFF
TRBV5-1	.	TRBJ2-5	.	TGCGCCAGCAGCTCCCAGGGATACGAAGAGACCCAGTACTTC	CASSSQGYEETQYF
TRBV7-9	.	TRBJ2-7	few	TGTGCCAGCAGCCCCCGGCGCGTCTACGAGCAGTACTTC	CASSPRRVYEQYF
TRBV24-1	.	TRBJ1-2	many	TGTGCCACCAGTGACCCGGGGGGAAGTAACTATGGCTACACCTTC	CATSDPGGSNYGYTF
TRBV6-6	.	TRBJ2-7	.	TGTGCCTCCAATTCCCGGCGAGAGCAGTACTTC	CASNSRREQYF
TRBV7-2	.	TRBJ1-1	once	TGTGCCAGCAGCACGGAACGGGATAGTGCTGAAGCTTTCTTT	CASSTERDSAEAFF
TRBV7-9	.	TRBJ2-3	.	TGTGCCAGCAGCTCCAGGGGGGCCCGACGGGATGATACGCAGTATTTT	CASSSRGARRDDTQYF
TRBV3-1	.	TRBJ2-1	.	TGTGCCAGCAGCCAAGATGACCTAGCATACAATGAGCAGTTCTTC	CASSQDDLAYNEQFF
TRBV10-3	.	TRBJ2-3	.	TGTGCCATCAGTGGGACCCTCTGGCCCACAGATACGCAGTATTTT	CAISGTLWPTDTQYF
TRBV6-6	TRBD1	TRBJ2-7	.	TGTGCCAGCAGTCGACAGGGATCCCCCTACGAGCAGTACTTC	CASSRQGSPYEQYF
TRBV7-3	.	TRBJ2-5	.	TGTGCCAGCAGCCCTTCCCAAGGGAGGACCCAGTACTTC	CASSPSQGRTQYF
TRBV29-1	.	TRBJ1-1	.	TGCAGCGTTGGTCCGGGACCGAACACTGAAGCTTTCTTT	CSVGPGPNTEAFF
TRBV27	.	TRBJ2-7	.	TGTGCCAGCGGTTTATCTGTACGGAGGGAGCAGTACTTC	CASGLSVRREQYF
TRBV6-6	TRBD2	TRBJ2-3	few	TGTGCCAGCCGTAGGACTAGAGCTGATACGCAGTATTTT	CASRRTRADTQYF
TRBV6-1	.	TRBJ2-3	few	TGTGCCAGCAGTAAGTCTCAGACGGTCCGAGGAGATACGCAGTATTTT	CASSKSQTVRGDTQYF
TRBV2	.	TRBJ2-2	.	TGTGCCAGCAAATACGAGAACACCGGGGAGCTGTTTTTT	CASKYENTGELFF
TRBV5-1	TRBD2	TRBJ2-1	.	TGCGCCAGCAGCTTATCTAGCGGGGGGGACAACAATGAGCAGTTCTTC	CASSLSSGGDNNEQFF
TRBV6-5	.	TRBJ2-7	few	TGTGCCAGCAGTTACTCCCGGGACATTTCGTACGAGCAGTACTTC	CASSYSRDISYEQYF
TRBV18	TRBD1	TRBJ2-1	.	TGTGCCAGCTCGACCACCCTTGCAGGGGGCAATAAGCAGTTCTTC	CASSTTLAGGNKQFF
TRBV5-1	.	TRBJ2-7	.	TGCGCCAGCAGCTTGTGGAACAGGAACGAGCAGTACTTC	CASSLWNRNEQYF
TRBV4-2	TRBD2	TRBJ2-3	few	TGTGCCAGCAGCCAAGACTACGGGGGGGTCACAGATACGCAGTATTTT	CASSQDYGGVTDTQYF
TRBV5-1	.	TRBJ1-2	once	TGCGCCAGCAGCTCTCGGACGGCGGTGGATGGCTACACCTTC	CASSSRTAVDGYTF
TRBV6-6	.	TRBJ2-1	few	TGTGCCAGCAGTTACTCAAATGGGGCGCAGTTCTTC	CASSYSNGAQFF
TRBV11-2	.	TRBJ2-7	.	TGTGCCAGCAGCTTAGGAGCCGGACAGAGGGTTTCCTACGAGCAGTACTTC	CASSLGAGQRVSYEQYF
TRBV20-1	.	TRBJ2-7	.	TGCAGTGCTCTATCGGGACGGGGAATGGGTTACGAGCAGTACTTC	CSALSGRGMGYEQYF
TRBV4-3	.	TRBJ2-5	few	TGCGCCAGCAGCCCGGAGTGGGGAACCAAGGAGACCCAGTACTTC	CASSPEWGTKETQYF
TRBV10-3	.	TRBJ1-2	.	TGTGCCATCAGTGAGTCGGCTGCCTATGGCTACACCTTC	CAISESAAYGYTF
TRBV7-9	TRBD1	TRBJ2-5	.	TGTGCCAGCAGCAATTTAAGTGACAGGGGGCGAGAGCAGTACTTC	CASSNLSDRGREQYF
TRBV4-3	TRBD2	TRBJ2-4	many	TGCGCCAGTAGCCAAGTTTTAGGGCAAGCGGGGGGCAAACCCAAAAACATTCAGTACTTC	CASSQVLGQAGGKPKNIQYF
TRBV7-6	.	TRBJ2-3	.	TGTGCCAGCAGCTCGCGTGACCAGGAGGTGACAGGTACGCAGTATTTT	CASSSRDQEVTGTQYF
TRBV9	.	TRBJ2-1	few	TGTGCCAGCAGCGTGGTAACTAGGCCCTACAATGAGCAGTTCTTC	CASSVVTRPYNEQFF
TRBV13	.	TRBJ2-5	.	TGTGCCAGCCTCGACGGAAATGGACAAGAGACCCAGTACTTC	CASLDGNGQETQYF
TRBV20-1	.	TRBJ1-5	.	TGCAGTGCTAGACACCCGCATTTGGGAGGTCGGCCCCAGCATTTT	CSARHPHLGGRPQHF
TRBV4-3	.	TRBJ2-7	few	TGCGCCAGCAGCCAAGTGGCGGGGGCGGGATACGAGCAGTACTTC	CASSQVAGAGYEQYF
TRBV11-2	.	TRBJ1-1	once	TGTGCCAGCAGCTTAATGATCAGAGTGAACACTGAAGCTTTCTTT	CASSLMIRVNTEAFF
TRBV28	TRBD2	TRBJ2-5	.	TGTGCCAGCAGTCCATCTTGGGCGGGGGGGCCGGAGACCCAGTACTTC	CASSPSWAGGPETQYF
TRBV7-9	TRBD1	TRBJ1-1	.	TGTGCCAGCTGCTTCCACAGGGGGCTTAACACTGAAGCTTTCTTT	CASCFHRGLNTEAFF
TRBV29-1	TRBD1	TRBJ1-1	.	TGCAGCGTTAATGAGGGGGCCTCATCAACTGAAGCTTTCTTT	CSVNEGASSTEAFF
TRBV15	.	TRBJ1-5	few	TGTGCCACCAGCAGCACCAGGGGAGATCAGCCCCAGCATTTT	CATSSTRGDQPQHF
TRBV20-1	TRBD1	TRBJ2-4	few	TGCAGTGCCCCTCCCGGACAGGGGGGAGGCATTCAGTACTTC	CSAPPGQGGGIQYF
TRBV7-2	.	TRBJ2-7	many	TGTGCCAGCAGACGAGACTACAGCTCCTACGAGCAGTACTTC	CASRRDYSSYEQYF
TRBV7-2	TRBD1	TRBJ2-3	few	TGTGCCAGCAGCCCGGACAGGGTGAGCACAGATACGCAGTATTTT	CASSPDRVSTDTQYF
TRBV6-5	.	TRBJ2-7	.	TGTGCCACCAGGGGGGGTGGTGAACCCCTCCGCGAGCAGTACTTC	CATRGGGEPLREQYF
TRBV7-2	.	TRBJ1-6	.	TGTGCCAGCAGGGAGGGCTCCCTAAACTCACCCCTCCACTTT	CASREGSLNSPLHF
TRBV27	.	TRBJ1-5	.	TGTGCCAGCAGTTTATCGTCGGGGGATTATAGCAATCAGCCCCAGCATTTT	CASSLSSGDYSNQPQHF
TRBV7-8	.	TRBJ1-1	few	TGTGCCAGCAGCTGGGGTACGGTGAACACTGAAGCTTTCTTT	CASSWGTVNTEAFF
TRBV7-9	.	TRBJ2-5	many	TGTGCCAGCAGCTTAGTGGAGGGGGGAGAGACCCAGTACTTC	CASSLVEGGETQYF
TRBV5-5	.	TRBJ1-5	.	TGTGCCAGCAGCTTGCATGTGGGGCAGTATCAGCCCCAGCATTTT	CASSLHVGQYQPQHF
TRBV4-2	.	TRBJ1-5	few	TGTGCCAGCAGCCAACCTTACCGGGACGGCAATAGCAATCAGCCCCAGCATTTT	CASSQPYRDGNSNQPQHF
TRBV3-1	TRBD2	TRBJ2-3	.	TGTGCCAGCAGCCAGGTACTAGCGGGGGATACGCAGTATTTT	CASSQVLAGDTQYF
TRBV25-1	.	TRBJ2-4	.	TGTGCCAGCAGTGATGTCTCCGGGACCCAAAACATTCAGTACTTC	CASSDVSGTQNIQYF